This T cell receptor beta chain is from a study of cytomegalovirus exposure and HLA in healthy donors. General study findings and limits: From TCR beta sequences, most subjects' HLA-A and HLA-B alleles were reportedly predicted accurately. As confirmed in vitro, a few CMV-associated chains were specific for CMV antigens. The study listed roughly 160 cytomegalovirus-associated TCR beta chains.

Germline V gives CDR1 SGHTA, CDR2 FQGNSA. Trimming pared 3 bases from V and 4 bases from J, leaving 6 bases between. This CDR3 comprises 12 residues. Concerning this clone itself: The antigen is undetermined.

Healthy bone marrow donors formed the donor group. Use of 60 Vbeta and 13 Jbeta primers characterized the PCR. Profiled with immunoSEQ multiplex PCR; TCRdb holds only in-frame clones, not every one. The sample totals more than 100,000 clones; its top ten clones hold 3% to 3.5%. The receptor was derived from a man in his forties or fifties in good health and CMV-seronegative. The chain uses TRBV7-2 and TRBJ2-5; D is undetermined. The sample consisted of PBMCs. The CDR3 region has the DNA TGTGCCAGCAGCTTTATCTCAGAGACCCAGTACTTC. This translates into CASSFISETQYF.